This TCR beta chain was observed in a study of blood T cell repertoires in COVID-19. Study-wide background: T cells, B-cell-depleted T cells, or PBMCs provided the cDNA or gDNA that served as material.

The table came from immunoSEQ multiplex PCR; TCRdb's copy has only in-frame clones and leaves some out. The sample shows about 79,000 clones, around nine tenths of them seen only once. Germline V CDR1 and CDR2: LNHDA, SQIVND (reference sequence). This CDR3 comprises 13 residues. Trimming pared 4 bases from V and 3 bases from J, leaving 6 bases between. The source of this sequence is a man aged 65 to 85 with active or convalescent COVID-19. The chain carries TRBV19 and TRBJ2-2; D is unresolved. Sequencing input: peripheral blood. Written as DNA, the CDR3 is TGTGCCAGTAGTACGACATACACCGGGGAGCTGTTTTTT. As protein: CASSTTYTGELFF. Looking up the rest from reference TRBV19 and TRBJ2-2 gives the full variable domain: DGGITQSPKYLFRKEGQNVTLSCEQNLNHDAMYWYRQDPGQGLRLIYYSQIVNDFQKGDIAEGYSVSREKKESFPLTVTSAQKNPTAFYLCASSTTYTGELFFGEGSRLTVL.